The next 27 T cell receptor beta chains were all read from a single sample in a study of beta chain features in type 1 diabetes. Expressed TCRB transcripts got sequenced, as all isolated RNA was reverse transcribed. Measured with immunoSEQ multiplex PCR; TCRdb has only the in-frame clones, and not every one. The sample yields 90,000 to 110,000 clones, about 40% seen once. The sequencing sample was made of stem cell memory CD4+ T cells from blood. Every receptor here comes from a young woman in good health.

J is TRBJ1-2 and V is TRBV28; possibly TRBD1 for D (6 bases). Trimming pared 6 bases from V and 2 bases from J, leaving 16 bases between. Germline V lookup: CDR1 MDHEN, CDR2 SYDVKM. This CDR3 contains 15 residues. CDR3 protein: CASSRIRDKNYGYTF. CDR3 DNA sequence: TGTGCCAGCAGCCGCATCCGGGACAAAAACTATGGCTACACCTTC.

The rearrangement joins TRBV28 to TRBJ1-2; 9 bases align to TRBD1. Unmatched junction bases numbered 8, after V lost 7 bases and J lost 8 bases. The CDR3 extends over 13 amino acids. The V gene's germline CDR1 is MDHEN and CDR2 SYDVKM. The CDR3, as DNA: TGTGCCAGCAACCCGGACAGGGGAGGCGGCTACACCTTC. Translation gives CASNPDRGGGYTF.

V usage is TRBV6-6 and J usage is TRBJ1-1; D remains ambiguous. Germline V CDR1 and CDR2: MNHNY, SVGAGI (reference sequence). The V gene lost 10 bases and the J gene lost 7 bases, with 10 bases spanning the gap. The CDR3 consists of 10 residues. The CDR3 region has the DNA TGTGCCACCATAGGAGGTGAAGCTTTCTTT. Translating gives CATIGGEAFF.

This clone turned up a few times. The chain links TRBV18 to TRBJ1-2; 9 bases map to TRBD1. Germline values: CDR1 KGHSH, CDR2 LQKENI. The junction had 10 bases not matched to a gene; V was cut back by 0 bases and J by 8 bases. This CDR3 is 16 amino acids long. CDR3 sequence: CASSPPWTGVDQGYTF. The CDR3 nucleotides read TGTGCCAGCTCACCACCGTGGACAGGGGTGGATCAGGGCTACACCTTC.

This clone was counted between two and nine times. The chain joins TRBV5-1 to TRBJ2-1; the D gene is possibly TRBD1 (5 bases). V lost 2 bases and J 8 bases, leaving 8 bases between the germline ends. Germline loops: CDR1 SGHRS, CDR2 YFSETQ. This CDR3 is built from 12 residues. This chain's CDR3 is CASSFRADEQFF. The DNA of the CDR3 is TGCGCCAGCAGCTTCAGGGCTGATGAGCAGTTCTTC. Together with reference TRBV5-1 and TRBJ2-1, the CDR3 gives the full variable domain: KAGVTQTPRYLIKTRGQQVTLSCSPISGHRSVSWYQQTPGQGLQFLFEYFSETQRNKGNFPGRFSGRQFSNSRSEMNVSTLELGDSALYLCASSFRADEQFFGPGTRLTVL.

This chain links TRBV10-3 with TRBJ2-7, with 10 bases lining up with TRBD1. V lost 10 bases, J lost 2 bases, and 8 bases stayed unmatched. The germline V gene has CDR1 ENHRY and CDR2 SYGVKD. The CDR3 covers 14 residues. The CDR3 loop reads CATSPGTGAYEQYF. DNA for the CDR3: TGTGCCACCAGCCCCGGGACAGGGGCCTACGAGCAGTACTTC.

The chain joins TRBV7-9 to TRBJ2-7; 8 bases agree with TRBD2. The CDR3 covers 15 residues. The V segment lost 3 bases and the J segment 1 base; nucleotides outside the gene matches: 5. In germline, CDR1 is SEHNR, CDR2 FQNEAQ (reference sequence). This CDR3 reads CASSFLAGGSYEQYF. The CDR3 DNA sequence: TGTGCCAGCAGCTTTTTGGCGGGAGGTTCCTACGAGCAGTACTTC.

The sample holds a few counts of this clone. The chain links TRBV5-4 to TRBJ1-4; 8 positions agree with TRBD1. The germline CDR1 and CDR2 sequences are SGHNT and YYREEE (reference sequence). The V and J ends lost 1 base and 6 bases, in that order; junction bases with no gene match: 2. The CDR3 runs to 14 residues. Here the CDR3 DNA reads TGTGCCAGCAGCTTGAAACAGGGGGATGAAAAACTGTTTTTT. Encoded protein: CASSLKQGDEKLFF.

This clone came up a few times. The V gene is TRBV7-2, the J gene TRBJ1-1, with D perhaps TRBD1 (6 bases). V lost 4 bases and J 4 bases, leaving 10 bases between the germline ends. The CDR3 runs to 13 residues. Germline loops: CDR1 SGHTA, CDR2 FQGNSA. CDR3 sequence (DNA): TGTGCCAGCAGCTCCCGAGGGGGCACTGAAGCTTTCTTT. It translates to CASSSRGGTEAFF.

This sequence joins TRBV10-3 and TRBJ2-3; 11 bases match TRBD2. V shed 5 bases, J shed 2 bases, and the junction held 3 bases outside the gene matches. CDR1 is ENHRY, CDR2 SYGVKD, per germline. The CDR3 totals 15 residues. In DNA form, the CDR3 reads TGTGCCATCAGTAAGGGACTAGCGGACACAGATACGCAGTATTTT. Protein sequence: CAISKGLADTDTQYF.

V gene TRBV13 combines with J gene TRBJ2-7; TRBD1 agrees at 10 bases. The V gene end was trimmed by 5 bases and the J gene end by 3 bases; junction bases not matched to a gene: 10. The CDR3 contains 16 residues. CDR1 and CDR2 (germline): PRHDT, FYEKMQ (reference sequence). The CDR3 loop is CASSRTGTGDFYEQYF. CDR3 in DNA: TGTGCCAGCAGCCGAACCGGGACAGGGGATTTCTACGAGCAGTACTTC.

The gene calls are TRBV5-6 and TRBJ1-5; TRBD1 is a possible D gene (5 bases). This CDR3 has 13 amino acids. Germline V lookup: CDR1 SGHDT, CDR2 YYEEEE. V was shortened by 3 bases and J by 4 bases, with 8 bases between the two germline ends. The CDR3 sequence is CASSWHRNQPQHF. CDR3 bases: TGTGCCAGCAGCTGGCACAGGAATCAGCCCCAGCATTTT. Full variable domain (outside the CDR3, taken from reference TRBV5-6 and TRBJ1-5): DAGVTQSPTHLIKTRGQQVTLRCSPKSGHDTVSWYQQALGQGPQFIFQYYEEEERQRGNFPDRFSGHQFPNYSSELNVNALLLGDSALYLCASSWHRNQPQHFGDGTRLSIL.

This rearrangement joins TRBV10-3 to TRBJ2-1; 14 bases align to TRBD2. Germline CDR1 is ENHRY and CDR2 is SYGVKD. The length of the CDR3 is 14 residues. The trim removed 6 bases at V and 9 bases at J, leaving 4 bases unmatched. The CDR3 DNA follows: TGTGCCATCAGGGGGACTAGCGGGAGCGGTGAGCAGTTCTTC. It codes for CAIRGTSGSGEQFF.

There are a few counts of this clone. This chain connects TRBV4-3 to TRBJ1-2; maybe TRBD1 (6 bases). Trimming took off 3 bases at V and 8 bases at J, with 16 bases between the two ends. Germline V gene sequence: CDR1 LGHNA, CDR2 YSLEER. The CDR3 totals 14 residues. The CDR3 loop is CASSHATGTRGYTF. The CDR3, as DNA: TGCGCCAGCAGCCATGCCACAGGGACTAGAGGCTACACCTTC.

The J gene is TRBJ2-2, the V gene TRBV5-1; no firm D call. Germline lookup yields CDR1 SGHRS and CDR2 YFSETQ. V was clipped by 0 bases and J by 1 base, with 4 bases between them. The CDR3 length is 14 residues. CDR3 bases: TGCGCCAGCAGCTTGGGACAGAACACCGGGGAGCTGTTTTTT. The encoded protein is CASSLGQNTGELFF.

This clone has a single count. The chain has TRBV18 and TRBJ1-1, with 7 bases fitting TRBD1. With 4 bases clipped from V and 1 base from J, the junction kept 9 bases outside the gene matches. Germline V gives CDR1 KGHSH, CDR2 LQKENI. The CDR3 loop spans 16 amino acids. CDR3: CASSRQARQGNTEAFF. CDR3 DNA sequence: TGTGCCAGCTCACGGCAGGCTAGACAGGGGAACACTGAAGCTTTCTTT.

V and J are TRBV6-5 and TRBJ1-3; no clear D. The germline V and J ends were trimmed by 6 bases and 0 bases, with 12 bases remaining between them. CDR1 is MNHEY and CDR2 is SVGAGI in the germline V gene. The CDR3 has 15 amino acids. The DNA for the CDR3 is TGTGCCAGCAGAACGGGTATTAACTCTGGAAACACCATATATTTT. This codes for CASRTGINSGNTIYF.

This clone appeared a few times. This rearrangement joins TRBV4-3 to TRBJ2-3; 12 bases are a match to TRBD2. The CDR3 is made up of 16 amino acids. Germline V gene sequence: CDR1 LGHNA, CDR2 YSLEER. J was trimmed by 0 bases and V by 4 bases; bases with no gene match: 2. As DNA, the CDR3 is TGCGCCAGCAGCCCGCTAGCGGGAGGGAGCACAGATACGCAGTATTTT. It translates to CASSPLAGGSTDTQYF.

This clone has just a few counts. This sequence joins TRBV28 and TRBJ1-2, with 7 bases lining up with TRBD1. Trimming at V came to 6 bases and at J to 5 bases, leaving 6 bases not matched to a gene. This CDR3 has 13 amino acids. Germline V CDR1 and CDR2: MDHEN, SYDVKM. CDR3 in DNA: TGTGCCAGCAGCTTAATACAGGGGTATGGCTACACCTTC. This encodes CASSLIQGYGYTF.

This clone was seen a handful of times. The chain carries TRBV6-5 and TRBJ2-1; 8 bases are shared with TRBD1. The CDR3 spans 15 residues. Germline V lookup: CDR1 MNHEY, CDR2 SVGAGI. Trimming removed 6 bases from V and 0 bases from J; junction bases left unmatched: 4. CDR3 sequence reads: CASSPGTGSYNEQFF. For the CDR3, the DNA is TGTGCCAGCAGCCCTGGGACAGGCTCCTACAATGAGCAGTTCTTC.

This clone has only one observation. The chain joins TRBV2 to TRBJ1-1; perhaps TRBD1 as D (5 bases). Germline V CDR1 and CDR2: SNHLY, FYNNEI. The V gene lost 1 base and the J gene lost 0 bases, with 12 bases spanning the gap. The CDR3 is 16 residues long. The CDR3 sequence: CASSEVQRGLNTEAFF. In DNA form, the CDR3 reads TGTGCCAGCAGTGAAGTACAGCGGGGCTTGAACACTGAAGCTTTCTTT.

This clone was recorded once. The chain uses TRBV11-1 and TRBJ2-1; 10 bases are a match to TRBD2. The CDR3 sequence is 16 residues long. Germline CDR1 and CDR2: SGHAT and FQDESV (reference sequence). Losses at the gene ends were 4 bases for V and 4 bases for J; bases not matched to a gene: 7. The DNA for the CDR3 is TGTGCCAGCAGCTCTACCACTAGCGGGGCTTACAATGAGCAGTTCTTC. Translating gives CASSSTTSGAYNEQFF.

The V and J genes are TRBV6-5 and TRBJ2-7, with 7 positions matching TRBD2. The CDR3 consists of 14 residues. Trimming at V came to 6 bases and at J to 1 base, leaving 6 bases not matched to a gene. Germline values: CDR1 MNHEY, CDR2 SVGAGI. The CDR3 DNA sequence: TGTGCCAGCAGGTGGGTGGGAGGGTCCTACGAGCAGTACTTC. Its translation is CASRWVGGSYEQYF.

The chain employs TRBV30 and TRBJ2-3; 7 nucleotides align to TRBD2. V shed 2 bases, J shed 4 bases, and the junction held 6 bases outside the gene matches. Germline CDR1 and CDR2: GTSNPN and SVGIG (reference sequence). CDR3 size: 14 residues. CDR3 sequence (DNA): TGTGCCTGGAGTAGGGAGGGAGGGGCAGATACGCAGTATTTT. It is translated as CAWSREGGADTQYF.

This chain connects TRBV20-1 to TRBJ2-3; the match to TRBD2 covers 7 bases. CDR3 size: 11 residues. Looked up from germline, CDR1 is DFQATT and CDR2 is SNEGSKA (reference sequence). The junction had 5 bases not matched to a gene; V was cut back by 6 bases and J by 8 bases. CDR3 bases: TGCAGTGCCCTGGGGGGGGTTACGCAGTATTTT. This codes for CSALGGVTQYF.

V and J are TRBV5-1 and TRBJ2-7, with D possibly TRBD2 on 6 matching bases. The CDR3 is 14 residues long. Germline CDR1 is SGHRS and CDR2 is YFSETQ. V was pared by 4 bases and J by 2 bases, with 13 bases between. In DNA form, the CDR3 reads TGCGCCAGCAGCGGTGATAGCGGAACCTACGAGCAGTACTTC. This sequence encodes CASSGDSGTYEQYF.

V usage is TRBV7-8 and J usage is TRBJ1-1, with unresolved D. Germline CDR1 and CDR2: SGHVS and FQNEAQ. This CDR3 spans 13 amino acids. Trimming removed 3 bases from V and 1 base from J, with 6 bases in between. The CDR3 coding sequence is TGTGCCAGCAGCTTCACACAGAACACTGAAGCTTTCTTT. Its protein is CASSFTQNTEAFF.